The rows below give T cell receptor beta chains drawn from one sample of a study of blood T cells in healthy people across ages. Using its own MiXCR run on the 5' RACE reads, TCRdb lists one record per CDR3 protein. The sample lists fewer than 900,000 distinct CDR3 sequences; 40% to 45% were seen once. The source material was blood. These receptors were collected from an older woman in good health. Each CDR3 is given with its conserved first and last residue. The D gene is left open where the match is weak. The size field is filled for only some rows; it gives once, few, many or a size class.

>TRBJ1-6|TRBD1|TRBV5-1|few
TGCGCCAGCAGTCCGGGACAGGGCCTGTTAAATTCACCCCTCCACTTT
CASSPGQGLLNSPLHF
>TRBJ2-1|NA|TRBV27|few
TGTGCCAGCAGACTAACCGGGCGGAAACCCCCCGAGCAGTTCTTC
CASRLTGRKPPEQFF
>TRBJ2-3|TRBD2|TRBV5-1|few
TGCGCCAGCAGCCCCGGGACTAGCGGGGGAGGAACCACAGATACGCAGTATTTT
CASSPGTSGGGTTDTQYF
>TRBJ2-5|TRBD2|TRBV29-1|NA
TGCAGCGTTGAAGATCACCTAGCGGGAGATAATGAGCAGTACTTC
CSVEDHLAGDNEQYF
>TRBJ2-4|NA|TRBV27|NA
TGTGCCAGCAGTTTAGGGAACCTTTTAGCCAAAAACATTCAGTACTTC
CASSLGNLLAKNIQYF
>TRBJ2-3|TRBD2|TRBV5-1|few
TGCGCCAGCAGCTTGGCCGGGACTAGCGAGCCACATCAGTATTTT
CASSLAGTSEPHQYF
>TRBJ2-1|TRBD2|TRBV28|few
TGTGCCAGCAGTTCAGCTGGGGGGGAAGGCTACAATGAGCAGTTCTTC
CASSSAGGEGYNEQFF
>TRBJ1-1|TRBD1|TRBV6-2/TRBV6-3|few
TGTGCCGGAATGCCAGGGGGGGGAGCTGAAGCTTTCTTT
CAGMPGGGAEAFF
>TRBJ2-1|NA|TRBV7-7|few
TGTGCTAGCAGCTTAGTAAATGGCTGGTTAGGGGAGCAGTTCTTC
CASSLVNGWLGEQFF
>TRBJ2-7|NA|TRBV20-1|NA
TGCAGTGCTAGGGGGGGACAACCCTACAATGAGCAGTACTTC
CSARGGQPYNEQYF
>TRBJ1-2|NA|TRBV7-9|many
TGTGCCAGCAGCCAACAGGCGGGGGTAGGAGCCTATGGCTACACCTTC
CASSQQAGVGAYGYTF
>TRBJ2-1|NA|TRBV6-6|NA
TGTGCCAGCAGTGGCCCCGGGGCCGGCTCCTACAATGAGCAGTTCTTC
CASSGPGAGSYNEQFF
>TRBJ1-2|NA|TRBV6-5|many
TGTGCCAGCAGTGCCTTCCAGATCTATGGCTACACCTTC
CASSAFQIYGYTF
>TRBJ2-1|TRBD2|TRBV7-3|NA
TGTGCCAGCAGCTTACTTTTCAGCGGGAGGGCCAGTGAGCAGTTCTTC
CASSLLFSGRASEQFF
>TRBJ2-5|TRBD1|TRBV24-1|many
TGTGCCACCCAACTCCCAGGGGGCGAGACCCAGTACTTC
CATQLPGGETQYF
>TRBJ2-7|NA|TRBV3-1|many
TGTGCCAGCAGCCCTACCCCGGGACTCTCCTACGAGCAGTACTTC
CASSPTPGLSYEQYF
>TRBJ1-1|NA|TRBV28|few
TGTGCCAGCACTCCAGGTGGGGTACTTATGAACACTGAAGCTTTCTTT
CASTPGGVLMNTEAFF
>TRBJ2-7|TRBD2|TRBV5-1|many
TGCGCCAGCAGCCGGGAGTCTAGCGGGGGAAACGAGCAGTACTTC
CASSRESSGGNEQYF
>TRBJ2-2|TRBD2|TRBV7-2|many
TGTGCCAGCAGCCCATCTCTAGCGGGACGCACCGGGGAGCTGTTTTTT
CASSPSLAGRTGELFF
>TRBJ1-1|NA|TRBV7-9|NA
TGTGCCAGCATCGGGACATTGAACACTGAAGCTTTCTTT
CASIGTLNTEAFF
>TRBJ1-2|NA|TRBV30|few
TGTGCCTGGGTGAACTATGGCTACACCTTC
CAWVNYGYTF
>TRBJ2-1|TRBD1|TRBV29-1|NA
TGCAGCGTTGAAGATCCCTGCCAGGGGGCGGGGAATGAGCAGTTCTTC
CSVEDPCQGAGNEQFF
>TRBJ2-6|NA|TRBV20-1|NA
TGCAGTGCTAAACCGGAGAGCTCTGGGGCCAACGTCCTGACTTTC
CSAKPESSGANVLTF
>TRBJ1-1|NA|TRBV7-9|many
TGTGCCAGCAGCTTAATGGGAGACACTGAAGCTTTCTTT
CASSLMGDTEAFF
>TRBJ2-5|TRBD1|TRBV20-1|NA
TGCAGTGCTACCCGGACAGGGAGGGAGACCCAGTACTTC
CSATRTGRETQYF
>TRBJ2-1|NA|TRBV7-3|NA
TGTGCCAGCAGCTTATACCACAAAGAGACCCAGTTCTTC
CASSLYHKETQFF
>TRBJ2-1|TRBD1|TRBV5-1|many
TGCGCCAGCAGCTTGGCCGGGGGGACAGGGCGCAATGAGCAGTTCTTC
CASSLAGGTGRNEQFF
>TRBJ2-5|NA|TRBV5-1|NA
TGCGCCAGCAGCTTGGACCCTGTCGGGGGCCCTCTTCAAGAGACCCAGTACTTC
CASSLDPVGGPLQETQYF
>TRBJ2-7|TRBD2|TRBV20-1|many
TGCAGTGCTAGAGATTTGGGGACTAGCAACTACGAGCAGTACTTC
CSARDLGTSNYEQYF
>TRBJ2-1|NA|TRBV12-5|few
TGTGCTAGTGGTTTAGGACAAACTGGAGGTGAGCAGTTCTTC
CASGLGQTGGEQFF
>TRBJ1-6|TRBD1|TRBV20-1|few
TGCAGTGCTAGGACAGGGGCGTTCGATAATTCACCCCTCCACTTT
CSARTGAFDNSPLHF
>TRBJ1-4|NA|TRBV10-3|once
TGTGCCGGCCAGGGCGGAGGGGGAGAAAAACTGTTTTTT
CAGQGGGGEKLFF